The 27 T cell receptor beta chains listed next were all sequenced from one sample in a study of T cell responses to AZD1222 COVID-19 vaccine. The table came from immunoSEQ multiplex PCR; TCRdb's copy has only in-frame clones and leaves some out. The sample has about 110,000 clones, around 94% seen once; the top ten hold roughly 2%. The material sequenced was peripheral blood, taken on day 0 of AZD1222 vaccination. The receptors come from an adult in good health.

The chain links TRBV5-1 to TRBJ2-7; 10 positions agree with TRBD1. Trimming at V came to 4 bases and at J to 3 bases, leaving 4 bases not matched to a gene. The CDR3 has 14 residues. CDR1 and CDR2 from the germline V gene are SGHRS and YFSETQ. CDR3 sequence: CASSPGQGHYEQYF. Here the CDR3 DNA reads TGCGCCAGCAGCCCGGGACAGGGGCACTACGAGCAGTACTTC.

CDR3 in DNA: TGTGCCAGCAAAACGGGACAGGGGACCTACGAGCAGTACTTC. Translating it yields CASKTGQGTYEQYF. V and J are TRBV27 and TRBJ2-7; TRBD1 agrees at 10 bases. From germline, CDR1 is MNHEY and CDR2 SMNVEV (reference sequence). Germline trimming cut 7 bases from V and 2 bases from J; bases unmatched to any gene: 5. CDR3 size: 14 residues.

The chain carries TRBV7-9 and TRBJ2-3; 9 bases agree with TRBD2. This CDR3 contains 15 residues. Trimming took 2 bases from V and 5 from J; bases not matched to a gene: 5. In germline, CDR1 is SEHNR, CDR2 FQNEAQ (reference sequence). CDR3 DNA sequence: TGTGCCAGCAGCTTATCTAGCGGGGACCTAGATACGCAGTATTTT. It translates to CASSLSSGDLDTQYF.

The chain combines TRBV30 with TRBJ1-5, with D uncertain. V dropped 3 bases and J dropped 2 bases, with 5 bases sitting between them. Germline loops: CDR1 GTSNPN, CDR2 SVGIG (reference sequence). CDR3 length equals 12 residues. CDR3 nucleotides: TGTGCCTGGAGCCCTGGCAATCAGCCCCAGCATTTT. Its translation: CAWSPGNQPQHF.

The chain employs TRBV4-1 and TRBJ1-4; D not certain. Per the germline V gene, CDR1 is MGHRA and CDR2 is YSYEKL. The ends were cut back, 2 bases at V and 8 bases at J, with 15 bases in the middle. The CDR3 extends over 15 amino acids. The CDR3 bases are TGCGCCAGCAGCCAAACACACCAGGTATGGGAAAAACTGTTTTTT. Translation: CASSQTHQVWEKLFF.

The chain recombines TRBV4-3 with TRBJ1-1, with a possible D match to TRBD1 (6 bases). Germline CDR1 reads LGHNA; CDR2 reads YSLEER. The V and J ends lost 1 base and 5 bases respectively, with 14 bases between them. The CDR3 is made up of 15 amino acids. CDR3 sequence reads: CASSQADTGATEAFF. The CDR3 DNA follows: TGCGCCAGCAGCCAAGCGGACACGGGGGCAACTGAAGCTTTCTTT.

The chain uses TRBV6-5 and TRBJ1-1, with D hard to call. Germline-derived CDR1 and CDR2 are MNHEY and SVGAGI. The V end lost 0 bases, the J end lost 6 bases, and 8 bases lay between the germline ends. The CDR3 spans 13 residues. The CDR3 nucleotides are TGTGCCAGCAGTTACTCGAGGAGGGCTGAAGCTTTCTTT. Translated, it gives CASSYSRRAEAFF.

The chain links TRBV19 to TRBJ1-5; D remains ambiguous. The length of the CDR3 is 14 residues. Germline V lookup: CDR1 LNHDA, CDR2 SQIVND (reference sequence). V dropped 6 bases and J dropped 1 base, with 10 bases sitting between them. CDR3: CASSVTASNQPQHF. For the CDR3, the DNA is TGTGCCAGTAGCGTGACGGCGAGCAATCAGCCCCAGCATTTT.

The sample holds one count of this clone. CDR3 bases: TGTGCCAGCAGTCTGGCCGGGACAGGGGGCAAAGATACGCAGTATTTT. Translation: CASSLAGTGGKDTQYF. The chain has TRBV27 and TRBJ2-3; 12 positions agree with TRBD1. The CDR3 totals 16 residues. Germline CDR1 MNHEY, CDR2 SMNVEV (reference sequence). The ends lost 5 bases at V and 5 bases at J; junction bases unmatched: 8.

This chain joins TRBV28 and TRBJ1-1; D ambiguous. The germline gives CDR1 MDHEN, CDR2 SYDVKM. The CDR3 loop spans 11 amino acids. Trimming shortened V by 7 bases and J by 2 bases, and 5 bases separated the two germline ends. CDR3 nucleotides: TGTGCCAGCATGTCCAACACTGAAGCTTTCTTT. This translates into CASMSNTEAFF.

This chain uses TRBV7-2 with TRBJ1-2, with a weak D call TRBD1 (6 bases). Germline V gives CDR1 SGHTA, CDR2 FQGNSA. The V and J ends lost 6 bases and 4 bases respectively, with 18 bases between them. The CDR3 is 15 residues long. CDR3 in amino acids: CASSLSRGGVYGYTF. CDR3 nucleotide sequence: TGTGCCAGCAGTTTGAGCAGGGGTGGGGTCTATGGCTACACCTTC.

The V gene is TRBV12-3 or TRBV12-4, the J gene TRBJ1-1; a weak D match, TRBD1 (6 bases). Trimming cost V 5 bases and J 0 bases, with 7 bases left between them. This CDR3 is 13 amino acids long. CDR3 in amino acids: CASSPGVNTEAFF. The CDR3 DNA reads as TGTGCCAGCAGTCCAGGGGTGAACACTGAAGCTTTCTTT.

The J gene is TRBJ1-1, the V gene TRBV5-1; 9 bases fit TRBD1. Germline CDR1 is SGHRS and CDR2 is YFSETQ. The CDR3 loop spans 14 amino acids. Losses at the gene ends were 4 bases for V and 6 bases for J; bases not matched to a gene: 7. The CDR3 sequence: CASSLTGGPAEAFF. CDR3 coding DNA: TGCGCCAGCAGCCTAACAGGGGGCCCGGCTGAAGCTTTCTTT.

This CDR3 is CASSENSNQPQHF. The CDR3 DNA follows: TGCGCCAGCAGTGAAAACAGTAATCAGCCCCAGCATTTT. The chain has TRBV10-2 and TRBJ1-5; D not resolved. Per the germline V gene, CDR1 is WSHSY and CDR2 is SAAADI. This CDR3 contains 13 residues. Between the trimmed V and J ends, which lost 3 bases and 4 bases, there was a span of 7 bases.

The CDR3 sequence is CASSSRVSVAGNTIYF. The DNA of the CDR3 is TGTGCCAGCAGTAGCAGGGTTTCAGTTGCTGGAAACACCATATATTTT. The rearrangement joins TRBV28 to TRBJ1-3; a possible D gene is TRBD1 (5 bases). The CDR3 loop spans 16 amino acids. Per germline, CDR1 MDHEN and CDR2 SYDVKM. V lost 5 bases and J 2 bases, leaving 16 bases between the germline ends.

This clone was observed once. J is TRBJ1-3 and V is TRBV19; unclear D gene. Between the trimmed V and J ends, which lost 5 bases and 0 bases, there was a span of 14 bases. The CDR3 has 16 amino acids. Germline values: CDR1 LNHDA, CDR2 SQIVND (reference sequence). The CDR3, as DNA: TGTGCCAGTAGTCCCGGTGCGGCTTTCTCTGGAAACACCATATATTTT. Translated, it gives CASSPGAAFSGNTIYF.

Concerning this clone itself: One end of the junction does not line up with germline, which may come from a read error. The chain uses TRBV11-3 and TRBJ1-2; 10 bases line up with TRBD1. Germline lookup yields CDR1 SGHNT and CDR2 YENEEA. The CDR3 is 15 amino acids. CDR3 nucleotide sequence: TGTGCCAGCAGCCTAGACGGGACAGGGGTCTATGGCTACACCTTC. It specifies CASSLDGTGVYGYTF.

This clone is a singleton in its sample. The V and J genes are TRBV6-4 and TRBJ1-5; tentative D call: TRBD1 (6 bases). The CDR3 is 14 residues long. The ends were cut back, 5 bases at V and 7 bases at J, with 15 bases in the middle. Germline-derived CDR1 and CDR2 are MRHNA and SNTAGT. The CDR3 loop is CASSSQGAGQPQHF. CDR3 nucleotide sequence: TGTGCCAGCAGTTCACAGGGAGCAGGGCAGCCCCAGCATTTT.

The V and J genes are TRBV12-5 and TRBJ2-2; D not certain. Between the trimmed V and J ends, which lost 9 bases and 8 bases, there was a span of 13 bases. The CDR3 contains 12 residues. The germline CDR1 and CDR2 sequences are LGHNT and FRNRAP. The CDR3 sequence is CASAQEIGELFF. The CDR3 nucleotides read TGTGCTAGCGCTCAAGAAATAGGGGAGCTGTTTTTT.

The chain recombines TRBV10-1 with TRBJ1-5; no definite D call. The V gene lost 10 bases and the J gene lost 2 bases, with 21 bases spanning the gap. CDR1 WNHNN and CDR2 SYGVQD come from the germline V gene (reference sequence). The CDR3 spans 16 residues. In DNA form, the CDR3 reads TGCGCCAACCCGGACCAGCCCCTTATGGGCAATCAGCCCCAGCATTTT. It is translated as CANPDQPLMGNQPQHF.

This sequence joins TRBV2 and TRBJ1-2, with D possibly matching TRBD1 (6 bases). Trimming took off 6 bases at V and 3 bases at J, with 17 bases between the two ends. This CDR3 region has 15 residues. Germline-derived CDR1 and CDR2 are SNHLY and FYNNEI. CDR3 bases: TGTGCCAGCAGACCTTTACAGGGAACTCACTATGGCTACACCTTC. As protein: CASRPLQGTHYGYTF.

The V gene is TRBV19, the J gene TRBJ1-5; no definite D call. The CDR3 is made up of 14 amino acids. V was clipped by 0 bases and J by 9 bases, with 12 bases between them. The germline CDR1 and CDR2 sequences are LNHDA and SQIVND (reference sequence). Written as DNA, the CDR3 is TGTGCCAGTAGTATAGATCAGGCCATTCCGCCCCAGCATTTT. Residues: CASSIDQAIPPQHF. Full variable domain (missing parts from reference TRBV19 and TRBJ1-5): DGGITQSPKYLFRKEGQNVTLSCEQNLNHDAMYWYRQDPGQGLRLIYYSQIVNDFQKGDIAEGYSVSREKKESFPLTVTSAQKNPTAFYLCASSIDQAIPPQHFGDGTRLSIL.

The CDR3 loop is CASSPRTGIITDTQYF. The CDR3 DNA follows: TGTGCCAGCAGCCCCCGGACAGGAATAATCACAGATACGCAGTATTTT. This sequence joins TRBV14 and TRBJ2-3; 7 positions match TRBD1. The length of the CDR3 is 16 residues. Germline V gene sequence: CDR1 SGHDN, CDR2 FVKESK. The junction had 9 bases not matched to a gene; V was cut back by 4 bases and J by 2 bases. The full variable domain, completed using reference TRBV14 and TRBJ2-3, is EAGVTQFPSHSVIEKGQTVTLRCDPISGHDNLYWYRRVMGKEIKFLLHFVKESKQDESGMPNNRFLAERTGGTYSTLKVQPAELEDSGVYFCASSPRTGIITDTQYFGPGTRLTVL.

The J gene is TRBJ2-2, the V gene TRBV27; the match to TRBD2 covers 14 bases. The V and J ends lost 5 bases and 6 bases, in that order; junction bases with no gene match: 5. From germline, CDR1 is MNHEY and CDR2 SMNVEV (reference sequence). The CDR3 spans 16 residues. Written as DNA, the CDR3 is TGTGCCAGCAGTCCGGGACTAGCGGGAGCCGCCGGGGAGCTGTTTTTT. Its protein product is CASSPGLAGAAGELFF.

The rearrangement links TRBV9 to TRBJ1-2, with D maybe TRBD1 (6 bases). In germline, CDR1 is SGDLS, CDR2 YYNGEE. This CDR3 has 12 residues. V was shortened by 2 bases and J by 8 bases, with 10 bases between the two germline ends. The CDR3 DNA reads as TGTGCCAGCAGCGTGGGACATTCCGGCTACACCTTC. Protein product: CASSVGHSGYTF.

The chain employs TRBV27 and TRBJ1-2; TRBD1 agrees at 7 bases. The germline CDR1 and CDR2 sequences are MNHEY and SMNVEV (reference sequence). V lost 0 bases, J lost 5 bases, and 6 bases stayed unmatched. This CDR3 has 15 amino acids. The CDR3 DNA is TGTGCCAGCAGTTTATCAGGGAGGGGGCCTTATGGCTACACCTTC. The encoded protein is CASSLSGRGPYGYTF.

The chain is built from TRBV7-2 and TRBJ1-3, with D unclear. V shed 5 bases and J shed 5 bases, with 4 bases lying between them. The CDR3 runs 11 residues. CDR1 and CDR2 (germline): SGHTA, FQGNSA. The CDR3 DNA sequence: TGTGCCAGCAGCCCCCGAAACACCATATATTTT. Residues: CASSPRNTIYF.